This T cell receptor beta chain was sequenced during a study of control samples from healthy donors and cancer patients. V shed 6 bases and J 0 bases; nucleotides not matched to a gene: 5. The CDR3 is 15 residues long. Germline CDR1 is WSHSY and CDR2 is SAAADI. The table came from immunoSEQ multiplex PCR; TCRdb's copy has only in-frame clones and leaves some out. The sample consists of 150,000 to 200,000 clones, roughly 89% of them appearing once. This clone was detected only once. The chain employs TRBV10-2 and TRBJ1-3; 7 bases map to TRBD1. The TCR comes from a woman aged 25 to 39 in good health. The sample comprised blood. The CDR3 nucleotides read TGCGCCAGCAGGCCCGGGGACAGCTCTGGAAACACCATATATTTT. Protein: CASRPGDSSGNTIYF.